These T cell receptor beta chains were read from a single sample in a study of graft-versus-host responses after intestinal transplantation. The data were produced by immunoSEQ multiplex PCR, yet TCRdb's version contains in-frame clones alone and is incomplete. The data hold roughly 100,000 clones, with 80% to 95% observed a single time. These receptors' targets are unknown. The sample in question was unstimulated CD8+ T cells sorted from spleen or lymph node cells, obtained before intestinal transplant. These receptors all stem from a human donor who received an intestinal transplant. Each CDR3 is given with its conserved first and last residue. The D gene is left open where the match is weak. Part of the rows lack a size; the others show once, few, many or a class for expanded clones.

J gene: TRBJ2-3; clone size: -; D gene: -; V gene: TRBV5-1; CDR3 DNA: TGCGCCAGCACTACTCAGGGGCCCTTTACAGATACGCAGTATTTT; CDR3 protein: CASTTQGPFTDTQYF
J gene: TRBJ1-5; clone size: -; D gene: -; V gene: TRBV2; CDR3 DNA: TGTGCCAGCAGCCGTGCAGGGGTCTCCCAGCCCCAGCATTTT; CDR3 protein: CASSRAGVSQPQHF
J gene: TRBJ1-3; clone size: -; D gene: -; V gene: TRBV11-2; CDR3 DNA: TGTGCCAGCAGCTTCTCAGGGGCTGGAAACACCATATATTTT; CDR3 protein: CASSFSGAGNTIYF
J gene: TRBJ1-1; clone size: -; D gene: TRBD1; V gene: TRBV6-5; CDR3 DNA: TGTGCCACCCAAAGACAGGGTCTGAACACTGAAGCTTTCTTT; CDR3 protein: CATQRQGLNTEAFF
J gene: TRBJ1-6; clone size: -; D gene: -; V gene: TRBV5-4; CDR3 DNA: TGTGCCAGCAGCTTGGGGGGACCCCTCCACTTT; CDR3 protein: CASSLGGPLHF
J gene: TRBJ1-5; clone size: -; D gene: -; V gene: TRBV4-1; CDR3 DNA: TGCGCCAGCAGCCAAGGTCATATTAGCAATCAGCCCCAGCATTTT; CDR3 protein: CASSQGHISNQPQHF
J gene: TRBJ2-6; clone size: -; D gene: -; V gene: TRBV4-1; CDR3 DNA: TGCGCCAGCAGCCACTCAAGCTCTGGGGCCAACGTCCTGACTTTC; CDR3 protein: CASSHSSSGANVLTF
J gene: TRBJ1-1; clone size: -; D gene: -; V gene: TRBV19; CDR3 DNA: TGTGCCAGTAGTATTGGGGGAGGAAACACTGAAGCTTTCTTT; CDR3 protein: CASSIGGGNTEAFF
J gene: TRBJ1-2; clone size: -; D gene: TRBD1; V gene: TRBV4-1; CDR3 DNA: TGCGCCAGCAGCCAAGTCCTGACAGGGGGCTATGGCTACACCTTC; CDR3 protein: CASSQVLTGGYGYTF
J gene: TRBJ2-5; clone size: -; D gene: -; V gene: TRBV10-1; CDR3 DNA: TGCGCCAGCAGTGAGCGAGGAGTAGAGACCCAGTACTTC; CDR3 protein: CASSERGVETQYF
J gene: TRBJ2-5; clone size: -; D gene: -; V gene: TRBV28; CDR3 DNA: TGTGCCAGCAGTTTTGGTCCGACAGCCGGACCGGGAGAGACCCAGTACTTC; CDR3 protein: CASSFGPTAGPGETQYF
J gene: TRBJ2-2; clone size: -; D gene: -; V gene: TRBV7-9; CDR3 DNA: TGTGCCAGCAGACCGAACACCGGGGAGCTGTTTTTT; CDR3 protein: CASRPNTGELFF
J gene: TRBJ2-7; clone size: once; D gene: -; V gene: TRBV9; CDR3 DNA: TGTGCCAGCAGCGTAGAGAGCGGACTACCCTACGAGCAGTACTTC; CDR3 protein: CASSVESGLPYEQYF
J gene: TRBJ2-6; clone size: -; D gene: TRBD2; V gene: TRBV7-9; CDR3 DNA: TGTGCCAGCAGCCCTAGCGGGGGGTTCTCTGGGGCCAACGTCCTGACTTTC; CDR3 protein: CASSPSGGFSGANVLTF
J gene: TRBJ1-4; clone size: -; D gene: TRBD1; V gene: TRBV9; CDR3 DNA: TGTGCCAGCAGCGTAGGGGGACAGCAGGTTGAAAAACTGTTTTTT; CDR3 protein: CASSVGGQQVEKLFF
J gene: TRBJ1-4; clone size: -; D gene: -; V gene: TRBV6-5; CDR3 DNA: TGTGCCAGCAGTTATCGAGGCTCCGATGAAAAACTGTTTTTT; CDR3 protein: CASSYRGSDEKLFF
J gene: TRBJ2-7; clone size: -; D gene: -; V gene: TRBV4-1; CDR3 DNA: TGCGCCAGCAGCCACCAGCCAGGGGGGTACGAGCAGTACTTC; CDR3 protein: CASSHQPGGYEQYF
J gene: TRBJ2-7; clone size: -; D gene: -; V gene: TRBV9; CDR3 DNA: TGTGCCAGCGGGGGCAGCCACTCCTACGAGCAGTACTTC; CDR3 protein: CASGGSHSYEQYF
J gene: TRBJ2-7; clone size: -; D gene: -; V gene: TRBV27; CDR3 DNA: TGTGCCAGCAGGCCTCGTAGGACGGACAGCCTACCGACCTACGAGCAGTACTTC; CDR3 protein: CASRPRRTDSLPTYEQYF
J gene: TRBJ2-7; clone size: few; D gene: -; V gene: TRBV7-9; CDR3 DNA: TGTGCCAGCAGCTACCCGGGGAACTACGAGCAGTACTTC; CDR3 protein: CASSYPGNYEQYF
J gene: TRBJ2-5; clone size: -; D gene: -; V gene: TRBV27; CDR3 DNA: TGTGCCAGCAGTTTATCTAACCGGGAAGAGACCCAGTACTTC; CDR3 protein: CASSLSNREETQYF
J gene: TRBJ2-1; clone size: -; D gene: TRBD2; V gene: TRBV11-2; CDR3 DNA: TGTGCCAGCAGCTTAGTGGGCGGGGGGGCCTTGGATGAGCAGTTCTTC; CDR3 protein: CASSLVGGGALDEQFF
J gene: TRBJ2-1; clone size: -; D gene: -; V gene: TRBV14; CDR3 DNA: TGTGCCAGCAGCCAAGTCCAGACTAAGCAGTTCTTC; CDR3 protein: CASSQVQTKQFF
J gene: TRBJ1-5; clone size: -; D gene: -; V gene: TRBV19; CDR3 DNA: TGTGCCAGTAGTATTTCCAGGTATAGCAATCAGCCCCAGCATTTT; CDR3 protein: CASSISRYSNQPQHF
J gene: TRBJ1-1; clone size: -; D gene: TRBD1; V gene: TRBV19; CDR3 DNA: TGTGCCAGTAGTCCCAGAGGTGACAGGGATACTGAAGCTTTCTTT; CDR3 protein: CASSPRGDRDTEAFF
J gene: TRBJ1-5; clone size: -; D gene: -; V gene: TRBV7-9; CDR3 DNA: TGTGCCAGCAGCGCTCCCGGGCCCAACAATCAGCCCCAGCATTTT; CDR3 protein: CASSAPGPNNQPQHF
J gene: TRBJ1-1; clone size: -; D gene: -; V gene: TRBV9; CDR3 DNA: TGTGCCAGCAGCGCGTCCGGAATGAACACTGAAGCTTTCTTT; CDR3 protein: CASSASGMNTEAFF
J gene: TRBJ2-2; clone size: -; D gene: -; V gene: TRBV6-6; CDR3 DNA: TGTGCCAGCAGTCGGACAGAGCATGGGACCGGGGAGCTGTTTTTT; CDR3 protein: CASSRTEHGTGELFF
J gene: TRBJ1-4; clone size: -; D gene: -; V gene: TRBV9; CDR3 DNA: TGTGCCAGCAGCGCGATACCAGCGGAAAAACTGTTTTTT; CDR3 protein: CASSAIPAEKLFF
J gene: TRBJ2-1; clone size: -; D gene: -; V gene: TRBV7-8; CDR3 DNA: TGTGCCAGCAGCTTAGGTGACAGTTACTACAATGAGCAGTTCTTC; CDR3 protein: CASSLGDSYYNEQFF
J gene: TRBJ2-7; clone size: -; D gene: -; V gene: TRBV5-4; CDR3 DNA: TGTGCCAGCAGCTTGTCGACTTCCTACGAGCAGTACTTC; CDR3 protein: CASSLSTSYEQYF
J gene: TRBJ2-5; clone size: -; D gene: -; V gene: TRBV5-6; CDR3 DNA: TGTGCCAGCAGCCCCTCCGACGGGCGGGGAGAGGCCCAGTACTTC; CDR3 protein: CASSPSDGRGEAQYF
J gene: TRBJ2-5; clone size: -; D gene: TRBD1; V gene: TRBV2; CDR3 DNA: TGTGCCATCGACCACCGGGACAGGGGACGAGAGACCCAGTACTTC; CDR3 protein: CAIDHRDRGRETQYF
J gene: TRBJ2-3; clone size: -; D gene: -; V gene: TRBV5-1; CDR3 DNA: TGCGCCAGCAGCTTGGGGTCGGCAGCCATTAGCACAGATACGCAGTATTTT; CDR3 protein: CASSLGSAAISTDTQYF
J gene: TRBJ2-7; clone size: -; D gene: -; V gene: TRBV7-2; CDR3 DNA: TGTGCCAGCAGCTTAGTAGGGAACCAGGAGCAGTACTTC; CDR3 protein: CASSLVGNQEQYF
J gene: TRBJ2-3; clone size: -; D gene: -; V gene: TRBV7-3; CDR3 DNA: TGTGCCAGCACCAAGTTTGGGGCCAGCACAGATACGCAGTATTTT; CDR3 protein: CASTKFGASTDTQYF
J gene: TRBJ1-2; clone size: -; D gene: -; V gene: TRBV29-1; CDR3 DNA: TGCAGCGTTGAAGATCAATGGGGGCGCGGCTATGGCTACACCTTC; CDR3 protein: CSVEDQWGRGYGYTF
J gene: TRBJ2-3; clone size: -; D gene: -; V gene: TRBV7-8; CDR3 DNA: TGTGCCAGCAGCTTAGAACCTTCACTAAGCACAGATACGCAGTATTTT; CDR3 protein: CASSLEPSLSTDTQYF
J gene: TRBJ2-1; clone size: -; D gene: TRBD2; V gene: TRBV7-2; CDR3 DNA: TGTGCCAGCAGCTCCCCCGGGGCGGGGGACCAGAGCTCCTACAATGAGCAGTTCTTC; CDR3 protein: CASSSPGAGDQSSYNEQFF
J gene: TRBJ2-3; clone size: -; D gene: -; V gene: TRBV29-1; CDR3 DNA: TGCAGCGTCGTTCAGGGGATAGATACGCAGTATTTT; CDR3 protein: CSVVQGIDTQYF
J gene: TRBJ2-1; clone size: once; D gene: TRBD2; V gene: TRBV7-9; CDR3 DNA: TGTGCCAGCAGCCTCGGAGGGACTAGCGTTGAGCAGTTCTTC; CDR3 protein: CASSLGGTSVEQFF
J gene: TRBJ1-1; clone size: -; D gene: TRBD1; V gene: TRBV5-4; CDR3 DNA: TGTGCCAGCAGCTTCGGGACAGCTGACACTGAAGCTTTCTTT; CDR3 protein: CASSFGTADTEAFF
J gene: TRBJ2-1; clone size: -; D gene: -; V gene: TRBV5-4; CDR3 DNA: TGTGCCAGCAGCTCCGGGGGATCCTACAATGAGCAGTTCTTC; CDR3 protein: CASSSGGSYNEQFF
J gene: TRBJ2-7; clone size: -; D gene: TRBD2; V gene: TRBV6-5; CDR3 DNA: TGTGCCAGCAGTTTGAGCGGGGGTTGGGAGCAGTACTTC; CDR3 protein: CASSLSGGWEQYF
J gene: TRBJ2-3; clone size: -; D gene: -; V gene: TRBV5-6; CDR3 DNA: TGTGCCAGCAGGGCGGACAGATTAGGGACAGATACGCAGTATTTT; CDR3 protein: CASRADRLGTDTQYF
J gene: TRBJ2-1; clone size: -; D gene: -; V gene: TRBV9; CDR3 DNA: TGTGCCAGCAGGGGGACTGGGGTGAATGAGCAGTTCTTC; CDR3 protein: CASRGTGVNEQFF
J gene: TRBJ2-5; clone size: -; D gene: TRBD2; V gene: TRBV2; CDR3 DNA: TGTGCCAGCAGTGATCCGGCTAGCGGGACCCAAGAGACCCAGTACTTC; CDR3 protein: CASSDPASGTQETQYF